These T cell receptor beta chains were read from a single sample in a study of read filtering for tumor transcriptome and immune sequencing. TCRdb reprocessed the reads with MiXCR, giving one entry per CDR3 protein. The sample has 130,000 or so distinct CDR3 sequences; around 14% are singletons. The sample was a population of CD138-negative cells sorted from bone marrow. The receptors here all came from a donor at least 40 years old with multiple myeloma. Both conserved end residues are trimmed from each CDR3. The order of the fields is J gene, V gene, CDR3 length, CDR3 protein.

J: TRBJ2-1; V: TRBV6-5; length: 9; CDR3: ASSNRLVLF
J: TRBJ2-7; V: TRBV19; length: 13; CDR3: ASSIKSASGNEQY
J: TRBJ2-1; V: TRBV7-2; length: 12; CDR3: ASSVYEGLREQF
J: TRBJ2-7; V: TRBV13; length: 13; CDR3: ASSPTGQTCYEQH
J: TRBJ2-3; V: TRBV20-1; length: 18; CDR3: SARDPTRGRTVSGTDTQY
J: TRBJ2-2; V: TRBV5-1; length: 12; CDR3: ASSGILNTGELF
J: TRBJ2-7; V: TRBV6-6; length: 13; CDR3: ASSYLGQGAHEQY
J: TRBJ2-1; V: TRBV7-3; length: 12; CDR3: ASSQVGGGDEQF
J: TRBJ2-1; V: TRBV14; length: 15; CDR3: ASSQDVSGVSYNEQF
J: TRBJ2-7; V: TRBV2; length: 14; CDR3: ASKGPRDRGFYEQY
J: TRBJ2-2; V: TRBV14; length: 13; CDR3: ASSQDRPNTGELF
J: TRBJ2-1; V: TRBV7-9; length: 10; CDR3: ASSLGIDQQF
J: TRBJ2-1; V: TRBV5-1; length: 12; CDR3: ASSLTPTEYEQF
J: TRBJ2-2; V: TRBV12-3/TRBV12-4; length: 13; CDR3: ASSEGQGRSGELF
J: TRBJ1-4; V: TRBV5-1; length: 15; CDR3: ASSLVQPGQTNEKLF
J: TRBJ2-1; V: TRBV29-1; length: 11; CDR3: SVRLAGINEQF
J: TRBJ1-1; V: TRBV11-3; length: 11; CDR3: ASSFGLTTEAF
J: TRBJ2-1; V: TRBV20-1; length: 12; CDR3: SARDQRIYNEQF
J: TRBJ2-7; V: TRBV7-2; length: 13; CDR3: ASSPRQGTFYEQY
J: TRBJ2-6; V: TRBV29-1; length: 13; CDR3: SVEVRGSGANVLT
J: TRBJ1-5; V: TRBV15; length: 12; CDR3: ATSRGTGEEPQH
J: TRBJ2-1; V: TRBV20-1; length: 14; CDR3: SARDRTGLRYNEQF
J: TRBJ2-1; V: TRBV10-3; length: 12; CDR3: AISDDPSDNEQF
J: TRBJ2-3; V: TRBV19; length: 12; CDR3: ASTPTGSTDTQY
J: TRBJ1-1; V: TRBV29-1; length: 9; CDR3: SGRQNSLAF
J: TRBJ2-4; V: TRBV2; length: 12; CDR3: ASSLRQGKNIQY
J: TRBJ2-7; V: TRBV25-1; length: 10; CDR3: ASTSGAYEQY
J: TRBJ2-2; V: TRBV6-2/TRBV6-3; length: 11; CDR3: ASLNGGTGELF
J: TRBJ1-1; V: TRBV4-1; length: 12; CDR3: ASSEINMNTEAF
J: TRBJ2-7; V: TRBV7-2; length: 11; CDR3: ASSLRDNYEQY
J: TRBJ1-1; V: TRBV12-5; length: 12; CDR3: ASRPDRGWTEAF
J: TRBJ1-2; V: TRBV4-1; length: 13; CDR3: ASSQTPLGDYGYT